In this sample, the clone carrying this T cell receptor (beta chain) turned up once. Its antigen is not identified. Here immunoSEQ multiplex PCR was the method, and the copy in TCRdb shows in-frame clones only, minus some. Here the sample spans 2 million to 2.5 million clones, over 85% being singletons. The data derive from a study of shared clonotypes between healthy human individuals. Study-level background: Three CD4 naive, three CD4 memory, two CD8 naive and one CD8 memory plate were used per donor.

General study points: Among donors, sharing of clonotypes was expected to be affected by sequencing depth. Researchers sampled only blood; tissue repertoires likely differ. Limitation of the genetic and exposure-history diversity represented came from the few donors.

The sequencing input was naive CD4+ T cells from PBMCs. The subset was: CD45RA+ positively selected. The sequence derives from a man aged 18-30 years in good health. Some clones in this sample may be carry-over from other donors' samples.

The CDR3: CASSPQAGASYEQYF. The CDR3 DNA reads as TGTGCCAGCAGCCCCCAGGCGGGAGCCTCCTACGAGCAGTACTTC. The rearrangement links TRBV7-2 to TRBJ2-7; 7 bases match TRBD2. This CDR3 is 15 amino acids long. In germline, CDR1 is SGHTA, CDR2 FQGNSA. V shed 5 bases and J 0 bases; nucleotides not matched to a gene: 7.